This TCR beta chain was captured in a study of blood T cells in healthy people across ages. General study results and limits: Naive and antigen-experienced cells could not be conclusively compared, given unsorted PBMCs.

A second PCR of 7 to 11 cycles used a sample-barcoded 5' primer and a J-beta primer mix. A tag from a template-switch adaptor with 12 random nucleotides marked each cDNA molecule. TCRdb fed the 5' RACE reads into MiXCR, producing one record per CDR3 protein. The sample includes over a million distinct CDR3 sequences, around 39% of them seen just once. V shed 0 bases and J shed 9 bases, with 12 bases lying between them. The CDR3 runs to 14 residues. This clonotype was found a few times. Its specificity is not known. The clonotype originates from a woman aged 18-29 years in good health. V gene TRBV12-3 or TRBV12-4 combines with J gene TRBJ2-1, with D possibly matching TRBD2 (5 bases). Material: blood. The CDR3 spells CASSLAAASFEQFF. The CDR3 nucleotides are TGTGCCAGCAGTTTAGCGGCGGCTAGCTTTGAGCAGTTCTTC.